This entry is about one T cell receptor beta chain. Antigen specificity is unknown. This record belongs to a study of T cell repertoires in cytomegalovirus infection. Regarding the study as a whole: People with CMV and the relevant HLA were identified by cumulative public TCR beta family frequency.

Between the trimmed V and J ends, which lost 0 bases and 4 bases, there was a span of 6 bases. The CDR3 is 14 residues long. CDR1 and CDR2 from the germline V gene are MNHEY and SVGEGT. One entry per CDR3 protein, called by TCRdb with MiXCR from the reads. The repertoire has under 850,000 distinct CDR3 sequences, roughly a third of them found once; the top ten carry about 18%. This chain uses TRBV6-2 or TRBV6-3 with TRBJ1-4, with D possibly being TRBD1 (6 bases). The receptor was isolated from a human donor in good health (CMV status not recorded). Some clones in this sample may be carry-over from other donors' samples. The specimen was cultured PBMCs, collected from culture after CMV antigen stimulation. CDR3 residues: CASSYSGHNEKLFF. As DNA, the CDR3 is TGTGCCAGCAGTTACTCGGGACATAATGAAAAACTGTTTTTT.